Sequencing of this TCR beta chain was carried out in a study of technical replicates of blood from a handful of donors. This clone has only one observation. CDR1 and CDR2 from the germline V gene are SEHNR and FQNEAQ (reference sequence). The V end lost 3 bases, the J end lost 3 bases, and 11 bases lay between the germline ends. This CDR3 is built from 14 residues. Profiling relied on immunoSEQ multiplex PCR, and the TCRdb table lists in-frame clones only, not all of them. In the table there are some 94,000 clones, about 96% of which are singletons. Sequencing was carried out using T cells isolated from PBMCs. The chain joins TRBV7-9 to TRBJ1-1; D unresolved. The receptor was derived from a human donor in good health. CDR3 sequence: CASSFDVQDTEAFF. CDR3 DNA sequence: TGTGCCAGCAGCTTCGACGTGCAGGACACTGAAGCTTTCTTT.